Listed below are T cell receptor beta chains from one sample, sequenced in a study of graft-versus-host responses after intestinal transplantation. The assay was immunoSEQ multiplex PCR, and TCRdb's table has in-frame clones only and misses some. The data contain over 10,000 clones, roughly 93% of them singletons. Sequencing was performed on PBMCs, taken roughly 1,100 days after intestinal transplantation. Source of these receptors: a human patient who received an intestinal transplant, so some T cells may come from the graft donor. CDR3s include the opening cysteine and the closing phenylalanine or tryptophan. A D gene is named only where the DNA matches it firmly. The size of a clone is reported for some rows only, either as once, few or many, or as a class for expanded clones.

TRBD1	few	TRBJ1-1	TRBV19	CASSMTRQGIFEAFF	TGTGCCAGTAGTATGACACGACAGGGCATATTTGAAGCTTTCTTT
NA	NA	TRBJ1-4	TRBV9	CASSVGGSTGEKLFF	TGTGCCAGCAGCGTAGGGGGGTCCACGGGTGAAAAACTGTTTTTT
NA	few	TRBJ1-1	TRBV18	CASSPVPLGDLNTEAFF	TGTGCCAGCTCACCGGTTCCGCTAGGAGACTTGAACACTGAAGCTTTCTTT
NA	NA	TRBJ1-1	TRBV5-4	CASSFPTVTEAFF	TGTGCCAGCAGCTTCCCGACAGTCACTGAAGCTTTCTTT
NA	NA	TRBJ2-7	TRBV2	CASRTGAGVGYEQYF	TGTGCCAGCCGGACCGGGGCAGGGGTAGGCTACGAGCAGTACTTC
NA	NA	TRBJ2-5	TRBV11-2	CASSPRDWGGTQYF	TGTGCCAGCAGCCCACGGGACTGGGGCGGGACCCAGTACTTC
NA	NA	TRBJ2-2	TRBV5-1	CASSRAGELFF	TGCGCCAGCAGTAGGGCCGGGGAGCTGTTTTTT
TRBD2	NA	TRBJ2-1	TRBV4-2	CASSQVLSSGGASNEQFF	TGTGCCAGCAGCCAAGTCCTAAGTAGCGGGGGGGCCTCCAATGAGCAGTTCTTC
TRBD1	NA	TRBJ1-4	TRBV29-1	CSVDLGQEEKLFF	TGCAGCGTGGATCTGGGACAGGAGGAAAAACTGTTTTTT
NA	NA	TRBJ1-6	TRBV5-4	CASSLESSYNSPLHF	TGTGCCAGCAGCTTGGAGAGCTCCTATAATTCACCCCTCCACTTT
NA	once	TRBJ1-2	TRBV27	CASKDPPYGYTF	TGTGCCAGCAAGGACCCTCCCTATGGCTACACCTTC
TRBD1	NA	TRBJ1-5	TRBV6-6	CASTQGARGLQPQHF	TGTGCCAGCACCCAAGGGGCCAGGGGGCTTCAGCCCCAGCATTTT
TRBD2	NA	TRBJ2-3	TRBV5-1	CASSLGWVLAGPYPGTDTQYF	TGCGCCAGCAGCTTGGGGTGGGTCCTAGCGGGGCCCTACCCCGGCACAGATACGCAGTATTTT
NA	NA	TRBJ1-1	TRBV5-1	CASSWGGAEAFF	TGCGCCAGCAGCTGGGGCGGAGCTGAAGCTTTCTTT
TRBD1	NA	TRBJ1-1	TRBV5-1	CASSPGGTENTEAFF	TGCGCCAGCAGCCCGGGGGGGACAGAGAACACTGAAGCTTTCTTT
NA	NA	TRBJ1-6	TRBV6-5	CASSYSGNSPLHF	TGTGCCAGCAGTTACTCGGGCAATTCACCCCTCCACTTT
NA	NA	TRBJ2-3	TRBV6-6	CASSYLDRTDTQYF	TGTGCCAGCAGTTATTTAGACAGAACAGATACGCAGTATTTT
NA	NA	TRBJ1-2	TRBV14	CASSLTSWEGYTF	TGTGCCAGCAGCCTGACAAGTTGGGAAGGCTACACCTTC
NA	NA	TRBJ1-1	TRBV14	CASSQYSSGFGAFF	TGTGCCAGCAGCCAATATAGTTCGGGATTTGGGGCTTTCTTT
NA	NA	TRBJ1-5	TRBV5-5	CATSGFPSDQPQHF	TGTGCCACCTCAGGGTTCCCCTCCGATCAGCCCCAGCATTTT
TRBD1	NA	TRBJ1-4	TRBV5-6	CASSTPGQSNEKLFF	TGTGCCAGCAGCACACCGGGACAGTCTAATGAAAAACTGTTTTTT
NA	NA	TRBJ2-7	TRBV23-1	CASSRPQGGSYEQYF	TGCGCCAGCAGTAGACCCCAGGGGGGATCCTACGAGCAGTACTTC